Below are 11 T cell receptor beta chains sequenced from a single sample in a study of cytomegalovirus exposure and HLA in healthy donors. Primers included in the PCR were 60 Vbeta and 13 Jbeta primers. Profiled with immunoSEQ multiplex PCR; TCRdb holds only in-frame clones, not every one. The sample has about 110,000 clones, approximately 66% seen once; the top ten hold approximately 10%. Sequencing used PBMCs. The receptors shown here come from a man aged 35 to 55 in good health and CMV-seropositive.

The chain recombines TRBV7-9 with TRBJ1-1, with 8 bases aligning to TRBD1. V trimming: 5 bases; J trimming: 10 bases; junction bases outside the gene matches: 6. The CDR3 extends over 12 amino acids. Germline-derived CDR1 and CDR2 are SEHNR and FQNEAQ (reference sequence). CDR3 sequence reads: CASSVDRGLAFF. CDR3 sequence (DNA): TGTGCCAGCAGCGTAGACAGGGGATTAGCTTTCTTT. Full variable domain (missing parts from reference TRBV7-9 and TRBJ1-1): DTGVSQNPRHKITKRGQNVTFRCDPISEHNRLYWYRQTLGQGPEFLTYFQNEAQLEKSRLLSDRFSAERPKGSFSTLEIQRTEQGDSAMYLCASSVDRGLAFFGQGTRLTVV.

This clone was picked up a small number of times. This chain connects TRBV30 to TRBJ1-2; D unresolved. Germline-derived CDR1 and CDR2 are GTSNPN and SVGIG (reference sequence). V was shortened by 2 bases and J by 1 base, with 14 bases between the two germline ends. CDR3 size: 15 residues. CDR3 nucleotide sequence: TGTGCCTGGAGTCCACTGGGGAGTCGTAACTATGGCTACACCTTC. Residues: CAWSPLGSRNYGYTF. The variable domain in full, completed from reference TRBV30 and TRBJ1-2, reads SQTIHQWPATLVQPVGSPLSLECTVEGTSNPNLYWYRQAAGRGLQLLFYSVGIGQISSEVPQNLSASRPQDRQFILSSKKLLLSDSGFYLCAWSPLGSRNYGYTFGSGTRLTVV.

The rearrangement uses TRBV5-1 and TRBJ2-1, with 8 bases matching TRBD2. The CDR3 has 14 amino acids. The ends lost 4 bases at V and 13 bases at J; junction bases unmatched: 13. Germline CDR1 reads SGHRS; CDR2 reads YFSETQ. CDR3 DNA sequence: TGCGCCAGCAGCCCATCTGGGAGCGGGGGATTCCAGTTCTTC. The encoded protein is CASSPSGSGGFQFF.

The chain recombines TRBV9 with TRBJ2-1; 11 positions agree with TRBD2. The germline gives CDR1 SGDLS, CDR2 YYNGEE. The CDR3 length is 15 residues. The V gene end was trimmed by 2 bases and the J gene end by 5 bases; junction bases not matched to a gene: 3. The CDR3 coding sequence is TGTGCCAGCAGCGTGACTAGCGGGAACCACAATGAGCAGTTCTTC. Encoded protein: CASSVTSGNHNEQFF.

J is TRBJ2-2 and V is TRBV25-1; 7 nucleotides line up with TRBD1. This CDR3 is 15 amino acids long. The germline V gene has CDR1 MGHDK and CDR2 SYGVNS. V lost 6 bases, J lost 4 bases, and 8 bases stayed unmatched. As DNA, the CDR3 is TGTGCCAGCAGCGGGACAGCCTCGAGCACCGGGGAGCTGTTTTTT. It yields the protein CASSGTASSTGELFF. Using reference TRBV25-1 and TRBJ2-2 for the parts outside the CDR3, the full variable domain is EADIYQTPRYLVIGTGKKITLECSQTMGHDKMYWYQQDPGMELHLIHYSYGVNSTEKGDLSSESTVSRIRTEHFPLTLESARPSHTSQYLCASSGTASSTGELFFGEGSRLTVL.

Turning to this clone: Other DNA variants within this sample encode the same CDR3. This rearrangement joins TRBV9 to TRBJ1-5, with 10 bases matching TRBD1. There are 15 residues in the CDR3. The trim removed 3 bases at V and 2 bases at J, leaving 2 bases unmatched. Germline V gene data show CDR1 as SGDLS and CDR2 as YYNGEE. CDR3 region: CASSEGTGGNQPQHF. The CDR3 DNA reads TGTGCCAGCAGCGAGGGGACAGGGGGCAATCAGCCCCAGCATTTT.

This rearrangement joins TRBV7-3 to TRBJ2-7, with D maybe TRBD2 (5 bases). This CDR3 has 14 amino acids. The germline V and J ends were trimmed by 5 bases and 2 bases, with 13 bases remaining between them. CDR1 and CDR2 (germline): SGHTA, FQGTGA. CDR3 nucleotides: TGTGCCAGCAGCCCGCGGACTGCCGCCTACGAGCAGTACGTC. It specifies CASSPRTAAYEQYV.

This chain joins TRBV6-6 and TRBJ2-7, with 7 bases matching TRBD1. Germline CDR1 and CDR2: MNHNY and SVGAGI (reference sequence). CDR3 size: 13 residues. The V gene end was trimmed by 2 bases and the J gene end by 6 bases; junction bases not matched to a gene: 4. CDR3 protein: CASSYARGREQYV. As DNA, the CDR3 is TGTGCCAGCAGTTACGCAAGGGGGCGCGAGCAGTACGTC.

The V call is TRBV7-5, the J call TRBJ2-1; TRBD2 is taken as the D call from the table, unchecked against the DNA. TRBV7-5 is a pseudogene segment. The CDR3 is made up of 18 amino acids. The CDR3 spells CVRSCRSTGEKTYNEQFF. The CDR3 DNA is TGTGTCAGAAGCTGCCGAAGTACGGGGGAGAAGACCTACAATGAGCAGTTCTTC.

The V call is TRBV19, the J call TRBJ1-2; 8 bases agree with TRBD1. Germline V lookup: CDR1 LNHDA, CDR2 SQIVND (reference sequence). After removal of 6 bases from V and 8 bases from J, the junction contained 8 bases not matched to a gene. CDR3 length: 13 amino acids. CDR3 protein: CASSQLRGQGYTF. The CDR3 bases are TGTGCCAGTAGCCAACTCAGGGGGCAAGGCTACACCTTC.

V and J are TRBV7-2 and TRBJ2-7; D call uncertain. Germline V gene data show CDR1 as SGHTA and CDR2 as FQGNSA. V was shortened by 1 base and J by 3 bases, with 13 bases between the two germline ends. This CDR3 is 15 amino acids long. CDR3 sequence reads: CASSLDPARYYEQYF. As DNA, the CDR3 is TGTGCCAGCAGCTTAGATCCAGCGCGGTACTACGAGCAGTACTTC.